This TCR beta chain was recorded in a study of T cell responses to AZD1222 COVID-19 vaccine. Overall study results and limits: In the spike-specific TCR repertoire, nearly half reportedly target unmutated variant regions. Two doses of AZD1222 preceded a rise in Spike-specific TCR breadth and depth.

TCRdb's table, derived via immunoSEQ multiplex PCR, lists solely in-frame clones and lacks some. The sample includes 75,000 to 95,000 clones, roughly nine tenths seen only once; the top ten take approximately 5%. In the case of this clone: What it recognizes is unknown.

The sequence derives from an adult who received the AZD1222 COVID-19 vaccine. The source was peripheral blood, collected 28 days after the second AZD1222 dose.

The CDR3 loop is CASSTNSNSPLHF. CDR3 nucleotides: TGCGCCAGCAGCACGAACAGCAATTCACCCCTCCACTTT. This chain uses TRBV5-1 with TRBJ1-6; D gene uncertain. V gave up 4 bases and J gave up 7 bases, with 9 bases separating them. Per the germline V gene, CDR1 is SGHRS and CDR2 is YFSETQ. The CDR3 runs 13 residues.